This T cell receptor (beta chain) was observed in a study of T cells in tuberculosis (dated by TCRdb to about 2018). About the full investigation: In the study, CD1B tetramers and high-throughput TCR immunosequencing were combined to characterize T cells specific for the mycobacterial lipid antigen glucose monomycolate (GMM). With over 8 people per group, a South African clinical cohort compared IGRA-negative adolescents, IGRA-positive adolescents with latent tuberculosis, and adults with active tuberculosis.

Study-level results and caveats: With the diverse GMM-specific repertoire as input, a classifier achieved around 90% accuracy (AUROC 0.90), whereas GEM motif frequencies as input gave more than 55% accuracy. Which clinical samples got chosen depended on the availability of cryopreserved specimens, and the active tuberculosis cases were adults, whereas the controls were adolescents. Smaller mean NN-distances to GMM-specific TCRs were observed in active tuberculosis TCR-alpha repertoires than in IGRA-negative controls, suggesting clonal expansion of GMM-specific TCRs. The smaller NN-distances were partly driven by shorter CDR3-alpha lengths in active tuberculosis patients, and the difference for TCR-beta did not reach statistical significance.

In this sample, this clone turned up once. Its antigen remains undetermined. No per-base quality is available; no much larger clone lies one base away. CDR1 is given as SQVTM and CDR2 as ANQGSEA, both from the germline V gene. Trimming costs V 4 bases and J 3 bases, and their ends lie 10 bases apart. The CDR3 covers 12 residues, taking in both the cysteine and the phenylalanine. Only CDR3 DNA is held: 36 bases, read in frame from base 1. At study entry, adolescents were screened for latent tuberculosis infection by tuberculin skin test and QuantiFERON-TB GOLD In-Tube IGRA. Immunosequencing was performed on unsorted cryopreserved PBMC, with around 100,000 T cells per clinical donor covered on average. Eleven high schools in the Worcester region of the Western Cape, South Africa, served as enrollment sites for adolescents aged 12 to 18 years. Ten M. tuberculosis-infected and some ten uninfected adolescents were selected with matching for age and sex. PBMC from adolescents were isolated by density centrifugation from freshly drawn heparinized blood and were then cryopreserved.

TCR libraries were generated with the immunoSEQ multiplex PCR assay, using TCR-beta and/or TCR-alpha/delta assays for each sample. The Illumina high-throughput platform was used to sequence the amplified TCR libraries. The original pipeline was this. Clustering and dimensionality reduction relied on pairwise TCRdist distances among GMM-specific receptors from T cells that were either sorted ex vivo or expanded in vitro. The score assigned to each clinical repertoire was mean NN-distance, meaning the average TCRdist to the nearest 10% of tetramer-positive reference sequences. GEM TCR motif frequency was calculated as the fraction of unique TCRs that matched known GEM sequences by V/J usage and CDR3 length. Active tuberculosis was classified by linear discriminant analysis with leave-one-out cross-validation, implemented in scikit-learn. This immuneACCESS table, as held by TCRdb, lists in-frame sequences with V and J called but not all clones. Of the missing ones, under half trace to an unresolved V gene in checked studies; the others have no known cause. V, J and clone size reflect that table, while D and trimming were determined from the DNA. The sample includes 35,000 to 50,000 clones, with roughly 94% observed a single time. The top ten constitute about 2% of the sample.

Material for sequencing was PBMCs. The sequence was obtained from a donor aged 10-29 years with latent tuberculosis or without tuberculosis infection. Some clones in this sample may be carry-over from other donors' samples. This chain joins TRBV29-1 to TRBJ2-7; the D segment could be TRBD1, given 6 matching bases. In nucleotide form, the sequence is TGCAGCGTTGGCCTAGGGGGCTACGAGCAGTACTTC. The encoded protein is CSVGLGGYEQYF.